These 9 T cell receptor beta chains came from one sample sequenced in a study of vaccination and CD4 T cells after COVID-19. Their target antigens are unknown. Treatment in this sample: roughly ten-day PBMC culture with coronavirus spike peptide pools or control peptides (ViraFEST assay). These CD4+ T cells came from an unexposed donor, sampled before the COVID-19 pandemic (2011-2018). The assay that was used to sequence DNA from cultured CD4+ T cells was the Oncomine TCR Beta short-read assay. The genomic DNA was obtained from cultured CD4+ T cells by extraction with the QIAamp micro DNA kit. TCRdb called the PCR reads again in MiXCR, with one record for every CDR3 protein. The sample records about 10,000 distinct CDR3 sequences, approximately 35% being singletons. Material: CD4+ T cells from blood, cultured in vitro. Receptors originate from a human donor in good health.

This clonotype is medium-sized. The chain has TRBV20-1 and TRBJ1-2; perhaps TRBD1 as D (5 bases). CDR1 and CDR2 from the germline V gene are DFQATT and SNEGSKA (reference sequence). V lost 5 bases, J lost 8 bases, and 18 bases lay in between. The CDR3 consists of 13 residues. CDR3 DNA: TGCAGTGCTGGACCCCAGGGTGCGGTGGGCTACACCTTC. Amino acids: CSAGPQGAVGYTF.

This clonotype is labeled as medium-sized. V is TRBV20-1 and J is TRBJ2-7; no firm D call. Germline loops: CDR1 DFQATT, CDR2 SNEGSKA (reference sequence). Trimming cost V 2 bases and J 3 bases, with 8 bases left between them. The CDR3 is 12 amino acids. The CDR3 reads CSARPRYYEQYF. The DNA of the CDR3 is TGCAGTGCTAGACCCCGGTACTACGAGCAGTACTTC.

This clonotype was counted only a few times. The chain combines TRBV27 with TRBJ1-1, with D perhaps matching TRBD1 (6 bases). This CDR3 is 16 amino acids long. Trimming stripped 4 bases from V and 1 base from J, with 16 bases between. Looked up from germline, CDR1 is MNHEY and CDR2 is SMNVEV (reference sequence). The CDR3 region has the DNA TGTGCCAGCAGTTGGGCTGTACAGGGAACGAACACTGAAGCTTTCTTT. Its translation: CASSWAVQGTNTEAFF.

The V gene is TRBV5-1, the J gene TRBJ2-1, with 7 bases matching TRBD2. V was pared by 3 bases and J by 7 bases, with 10 bases of the junction left unmatched. In germline, CDR1 is SGHRS, CDR2 YFSETQ. This CDR3 is 15 amino acids long. This CDR3 reads CASSSQREGMNEQFF. CDR3 coding DNA: TGCGCCAGCAGCTCGCAGCGGGAAGGGATGAATGAGCAGTTCTTC.

The chain couples TRBV11-2 to TRBJ2-7; the D gene is possibly TRBD1 (6 bases). From germline, CDR1 is SGHAT and CDR2 FQNNGV. V was shortened by 5 bases and J by 0 bases, with 14 bases between the two germline ends. The CDR3 runs 15 residues. The CDR3 DNA follows: TGTGCCAGCAGCAACAGGGTAACGTTCTCCTACGAGCAGTACTTC. Its translation: CASSNRVTFSYEQYF.

This CDR3 is CASSLERHRVGYEQYF. The CDR3 DNA follows: TGTGCCAGCAGCTTAGAGAGGCACAGGGTAGGGTACGAGCAGTACTTC. This chain connects TRBV11-2 to TRBJ2-7; D perhaps matches TRBD1 (6 bases). Germline assignment: CDR1 SGHAT and CDR2 FQNNGV. This CDR3 is built from 16 residues. Trimming cost V 0 bases and J 4 bases, with 16 bases left between them.

This chain joins TRBV11-2 and TRBJ1-2; 10 bases map to TRBD1. CDR1 and CDR2 (germline): SGHAT, FQNNGV. V lost 3 bases to trimming and J lost 4 bases; unmatched junction nucleotides: 5. This CDR3 contains 15 residues. In DNA form, the CDR3 reads TGTGCCAGCAGCTTTCCGGGACAGGGGCTCTATGGCTACACCTTC. Protein: CASSFPGQGLYGYTF.

This clonotype appeared a few times. The chain has TRBV7-9 and TRBJ1-2; D remains unclear. Germline-derived CDR1 and CDR2 are SEHNR and FQNEAQ (reference sequence). V lost 8 bases, J lost 2 bases, and 15 bases lay in between. The CDR3 consists of 14 residues. CDR3 sequence (DNA): TGTGCCAGCTCGCCTGAAACGTCGAACTATGGCTACACCTTC. Its protein product is CASSPETSNYGYTF. Looking up the rest from reference TRBV7-9 and TRBJ1-2 gives the full variable domain: DTGVSQNPRHKITKRGQNVTFRCDPISEHNRLYWYRQTLGQGPEFLTYFQNEAQLEKSRLLSDRFSAERPKGSFSTLEIQRTEQGDSAMYLCASSPETSNYGYTFGSGTRLTVV.

This clonotype was counted only a few times. V usage is TRBV20-1 and J usage is TRBJ1-2; possibly TRBD1 for D (6 bases). V was cut by 1 base and J by 5 bases, with 11 bases left in between. The germline gives CDR1 DFQATT, CDR2 SNEGSKA (reference sequence). The CDR3 contains 13 residues. CDR3 loop: CSARAGDYYGYTF. The CDR3 DNA sequence: TGCAGTGCTAGAGCAGGGGACTATTATGGCTACACCTTC.